This TCR beta chain comes out of a study of OX40 agonist ivuxolimab in advanced cancers. Background for the entire study: Ivuxolimab, which targeted the costimulatory receptor OX40 (CD134), was an agonistic, fully human IgG2 monoclonal antibody. Intravenous ivuxolimab was administered to patients every 2 weeks at six dose levels: 0.01, 0.1, 0.3, 1.5, 3 and 10 mg/kg. Of the roughly 52 dose-escalation patients, hepatocellular carcinoma was present in around 20, melanoma in approximately 15, renal cell carcinoma in 9 and head and neck cancer in 9. In the dose-escalation cohort, nearly 85% of patients were male, and the mean age was approximately 60 years with a range of roughly 20 to 80. Prior anti-PD-1, anti-PD-L1 or anti-CTLA-4 therapy was permitted, and checkpoint inhibitors had been received by about 44% of dose-escalation patients. Partial responses occurred in three dose-escalation patients, of whom one had hepatocellular carcinoma and two had cutaneous melanoma. The point of sequencing TCRbeta in the periphery was to test whether ivuxolimab changed TCR sequence diversity and drove clonal T-cell expansion. The paper describes the monotherapy dose-escalation part (N of about 47 patients) of the phase I trial of ivuxolimab. What the research found in general, with its limitations: After ivuxolimab, CD8+ T cells had more expanded clones than CD4+ T cells on average. Clonal expansion of both CD4+ and CD8+ blood T cells was observed from baseline to week 6 at doses 0.1 to 3.0 mg/kg. Low levels of normalized T-cell clonal expansion were also shown by some nonresponding patients. In partial responders in the 0.1-3.0 mg/kg groups, normalized peripheral clonal expansion was found to be among the lowest, especially among CD8+ T cells. The antigen specificity of the clonally expanded peripheral T cells was not determined.

Genomic DNA was extracted from sorted cells for sequencing of the TCRbeta CDR3 region. The immunoSEQ Assay was used for sequencing of TCRbeta CDR3 regions. In TCRdb, the immuneACCESS table is reduced to in-frame sequences with V and J assigned. These tables do not hold every clone; where another copy was compared, an unresolved V gene accounts for under half, and the others remain unexplained. The sample table records about 22,000 clones; about 88% of these occur just once. The ten most abundant clones make up nearly 25% of the sample. The germline ends are 18 bases apart after V is trimmed by 3 bases and J by 0 bases. Sequences GTSNPN (CDR1) and SVGIG (CDR2) are obtained from the germline V gene (reference sequence). The CDR3 sequence holds 16 residues, the cysteine and phenylalanine included. The entry retains the CDR3 DNA only, 48 bases that are in frame from base 1. The trial excluded patients who had a history of autoimmune disease or who were on systemic immunosuppression. In every dose cohort, peripheral blood was drawn for TCR sequencing at baseline, cycle 4 day 1, and cycle 7 day 1. Samples were obtained from an open-label, multicenter, first-in-human phase I dose-escalation trial of ivuxolimab. Adults with locally advanced or metastatic melanoma, renal cell carcinoma, hepatocellular carcinoma or head and neck squamous cell carcinoma were enrolled in the trial. Before TCR sequencing, CD4+ T cells and CD8+ T cells were sorted from peripheral blood as separate populations.

The table lists this clone with a count of one. Its antigen remains unidentified. Base qualities are not at hand, and no much larger clone is one base apart. The V and J segments used are TRBV30 and TRBJ2-7, and TRBD1 may be the D gene, going by 7 matching bases. The source material was CD4+ or CD8+ T cells sorted from blood, sampled in a trial of the OX40 agonist ivuxolimab. This clonotype was obtained from an adult with an advanced solid tumor such as melanoma, head and neck, liver or kidney cancer. The DNA reads as follows: TGTGCCTGGAGGGGGATTGGGACAGCGGGCTCCTACGAGCAGTACTTC. Translation gives CAWRGIGTAGSYEQYF.